These T cell receptor beta chains were read from a single sample in a study of T cell changes during pregnancy in multiple sclerosis. Repertoires were generated with immunoSEQ multiplex PCR, while TCRdb's copy carries only in-frame clones and drops some. In the table there are about 73,000 clones, approximately 92% of which are singletons. The sequences come from peripheral blood, collected in the third trimester of pregnancy. The receptors shown here come from a female donor in good health, enrolled as a control in a pregnancy study. CDR3s leave out the opening cysteine and the closing phenylalanine or tryptophan. Size is omitted from some rows. Given values are once, few, many or a class for expanded clones.

clone_size,j_call,v_call,cdr3_aa
.,TRBJ2-7,TRBV19,ASRDHSSYEQY
.,TRBJ2-7,TRBV5-4,ASGTGVFDEQY
.,TRBJ2-7,TRBV28,ASSLPSPQDYEQY
.,TRBJ2-1,TRBV5-5,ASSSGQNSYNEQF
.,TRBJ2-6,TRBV4-3,ASSQDKQAGANVLT
.,TRBJ1-1,TRBV7-2,ASSPLVTEAF
.,TRBJ2-5,TRBV9,ASSVDDAGGQETQY
once,TRBJ2-5,TRBV28,ASSLRREGLETQY
.,TRBJ1-3,TRBV19,ASKGDVSGNTIY
medium-sized,TRBJ2-1,TRBV21-1,ASSRILGGML
.,TRBJ2-1,TRBV4-1,ASSPMGLLEQF
.,TRBJ2-3,TRBV12-5,ASGLGPSGNTQY
.,TRBJ2-7,TRBV27,ASSRRTSGGFYEQY
.,TRBJ1-2,TRBV20-1,SAAGVYGYT
.,TRBJ2-3,TRBV7-9,ASSQGASGMFRTDTQY
.,TRBJ1-5,TRBV21-1,ASSKRRGAGQPQH
.,TRBJ2-3,TRBV28,ASSFIQGGYTQY
.,TRBJ2-5,TRBV27,ASSPGLAGAGGQETQY
.,TRBJ2-1,TRBV27,ASSGREGVIYEQF
.,TRBJ1-1,TRBV5-1,ASSWGTGPLNTEAF
.,TRBJ2-1,TRBV4-1,ASSLGLGDRGNEQF
.,TRBJ2-3,TRBV11-2,ASSWDNTDTQY
.,TRBJ2-2,TRBV4-2,ASSPQRDTGELF
.,TRBJ2-1,TRBV6-1,ASRDTANEQF
few,TRBJ1-3,TRBV9,ASSEGGHYGNTIY
.,TRBJ2-3,TRBV28,ASSSPDRAADTQY
.,TRBJ1-2,TRBV20-1,SASQGRGYT
.,TRBJ1-2,TRBV7-9,ASSPSTGVYGYT
.,TRBJ2-5,TRBV20-1,SADTQETQY
.,TRBJ1-4,TRBV7-9,ASSLETGTNEKLF
.,TRBJ2-7,TRBV2,ASGRLAGVEQY
few,TRBJ1-1,TRBV19,ASRRRDRATEAF
.,TRBJ2-3,TRBV5-1,ASSEGPSNRDTQY
.,TRBJ1-3,TRBV6-6,ASRPGDRDGNTIY
once,TRBJ2-3,TRBV18,ASSPLPPQGATDTQY
.,TRBJ1-2,TRBV27,ASSLFRGHGYT
.,TRBJ1-3,TRBV2,ASSEYSNTIY
few,TRBJ1-6,TRBV7-6,ASSFSSGGRSALH
.,TRBJ1-2,TRBV29-1,SADRDSGGSYGYT
.,TRBJ2-7,TRBV7-6,ASSAGTDSYEQY
.,TRBJ2-3,TRBV7-8,ATRGELAQADTQY
.,TRBJ2-5,TRBV28,ASSFPPQGAMETQY